These T cell receptor beta chains were read from a single sample in a study of cytomegalovirus exposure and HLA in healthy donors. The assay was immunoSEQ multiplex PCR, and TCRdb's table has in-frame clones only and misses some. This table has 35,000 to 45,000 clones, 60% to 70% appearing once. Source material: PBMCs. These receptor sequences come from a man aged 55-75 years in good health and CMV-seropositive. Both conserved end residues are part of each CDR3. The order of the fields is CDR3 DNA, CDR3 protein, J gene, clone size, V gene, D gene. A D gene is named only where the DNA matches it firmly. Clone size is not always given. Where it is, it says once, few, many or a class for expanded clones.

CDR3nt: TGTGCCAGCAGCCTTGGGCGATCTGGGGCCAACGTCCTGACTTTC; CDR3aa: CASSLGRSGANVLTF; j_gene: TRBJ2-6; abundance: NA; v_gene: TRBV6-5; d_gene: NA
CDR3nt: TGCGCCAGCAGCTTGATGACGGAGGTTACTGAAGCTTTCTTT; CDR3aa: CASSLMTEVTEAFF; j_gene: TRBJ1-1; abundance: NA; v_gene: TRBV5-1; d_gene: NA
CDR3nt: TGTGCCAGCAGCTCGGGACAGATCGGCAATGAGCAGTTCTTC; CDR3aa: CASSSGQIGNEQFF; j_gene: TRBJ2-1; abundance: once; v_gene: TRBV5-4; d_gene: TRBD1
CDR3nt: TGTGCCAGCAGTAGGGGAATCAATCAGCCCCAGCATTTT; CDR3aa: CASSRGINQPQHF; j_gene: TRBJ1-5; abundance: NA; v_gene: TRBV6-1; d_gene: NA
CDR3nt: TGTGCCAGCAGTGAAGGACAGGCAGGAGGAACTGAAGCTTTCTTT; CDR3aa: CASSEGQAGGTEAFF; j_gene: TRBJ1-1; abundance: NA; v_gene: TRBV2; d_gene: NA
CDR3nt: TGTGCCAGCAGCCTACCTGGGACTAGCGGCCAAGAGACCCAGTACTTC; CDR3aa: CASSLPGTSGQETQYF; j_gene: TRBJ2-5; abundance: NA; v_gene: TRBV7-2; d_gene: TRBD2
CDR3nt: TGTGCCAGTAGTCTTAACCGACAGGGATATCAGCCCCAGCATTTT; CDR3aa: CASSLNRQGYQPQHF; j_gene: TRBJ1-5; abundance: NA; v_gene: TRBV19; d_gene: TRBD1
CDR3nt: TGCAGCGTTGCGGCTAGCGGGAGCTCAGATACGCAGTATTTT; CDR3aa: CSVAASGSSDTQYF; j_gene: TRBJ2-3; abundance: NA; v_gene: TRBV29-1; d_gene: TRBD2
CDR3nt: TGTGCCAGTAGTCCTAGACTAGCGGGAGGCACAGATACGCAGTATTTT; CDR3aa: CASSPRLAGGTDTQYF; j_gene: TRBJ2-3; abundance: NA; v_gene: TRBV19; d_gene: TRBD2
CDR3nt: TGTGCCAGCAGTGACAGTTCTAGCACAGATACGCAGTATTTT; CDR3aa: CASSDSSSTDTQYF; j_gene: TRBJ2-3; abundance: few; v_gene: TRBV2; d_gene: NA
CDR3nt: TGCAGTGCTAGAGACCGTGATACGCAGTATTTT; CDR3aa: CSARDRDTQYF; j_gene: TRBJ2-3; abundance: few; v_gene: TRBV20-1; d_gene: NA
CDR3nt: TGCAGCGTTGCAGGTCGGGACACCTACAATGAGCAGTTCTTC; CDR3aa: CSVAGRDTYNEQFF; j_gene: TRBJ2-1; abundance: few; v_gene: TRBV29-1; d_gene: NA